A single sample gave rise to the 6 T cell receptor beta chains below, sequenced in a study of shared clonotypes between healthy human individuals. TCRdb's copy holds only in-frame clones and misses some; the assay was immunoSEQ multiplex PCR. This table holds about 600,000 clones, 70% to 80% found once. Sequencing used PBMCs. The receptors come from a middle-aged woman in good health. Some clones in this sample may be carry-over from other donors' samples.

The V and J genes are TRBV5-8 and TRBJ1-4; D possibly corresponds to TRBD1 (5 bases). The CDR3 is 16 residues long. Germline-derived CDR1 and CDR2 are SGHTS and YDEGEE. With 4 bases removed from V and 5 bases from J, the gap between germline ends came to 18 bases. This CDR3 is CASSLEGAGLNEKLFF. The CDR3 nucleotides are TGTGCCAGCAGCCTTGAGGGAGCGGGACTGAATGAAAAACTGTTTTTT.

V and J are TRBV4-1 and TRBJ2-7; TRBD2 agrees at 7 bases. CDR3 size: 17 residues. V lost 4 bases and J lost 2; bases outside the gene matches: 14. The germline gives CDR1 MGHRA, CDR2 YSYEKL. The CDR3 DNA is TGCGCCAGCAGCCGCCGTTTGGTGGCTAGCGGAACCTACGAGCAGTACTTC. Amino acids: CASSRRLVASGTYEQYF.

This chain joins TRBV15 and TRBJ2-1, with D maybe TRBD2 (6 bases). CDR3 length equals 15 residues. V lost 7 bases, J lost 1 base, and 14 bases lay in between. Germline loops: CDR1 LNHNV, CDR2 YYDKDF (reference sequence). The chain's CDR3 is CATTGTLWSYNEQFF. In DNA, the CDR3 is TGTGCCACCACCGGGACTCTATGGTCCTACAATGAGCAGTTCTTC.

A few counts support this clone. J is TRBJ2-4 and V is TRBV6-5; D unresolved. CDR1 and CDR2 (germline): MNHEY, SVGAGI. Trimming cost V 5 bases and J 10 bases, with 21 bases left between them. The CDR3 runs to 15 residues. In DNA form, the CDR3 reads TGTGCCAGCAGTCTATCCAGCCACATCGGGCGGATTCAGTACTTC. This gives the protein CASSLSSHIGRIQYF.

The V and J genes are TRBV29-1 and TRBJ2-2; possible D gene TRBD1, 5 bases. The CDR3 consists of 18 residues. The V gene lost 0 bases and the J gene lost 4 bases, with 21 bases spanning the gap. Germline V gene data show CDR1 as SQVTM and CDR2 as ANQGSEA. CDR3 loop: CSVEDPLGNRRGTGELFF. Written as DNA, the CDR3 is TGCAGCGTTGAAGATCCATTAGGCAACAGGCGCGGCACCGGGGAGCTGTTTTTT.

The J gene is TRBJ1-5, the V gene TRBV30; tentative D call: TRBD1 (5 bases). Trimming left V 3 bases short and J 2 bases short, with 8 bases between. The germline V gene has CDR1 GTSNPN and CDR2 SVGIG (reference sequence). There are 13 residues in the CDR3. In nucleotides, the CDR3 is TGTGCCTGGAGCGACAGCCGCAATCAGCCCCAGCATTTT. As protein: CAWSDSRNQPQHF.